This T cell receptor (beta chain) emerged from a study of T cell responses to AZD1222 COVID-19 vaccine. Germline V CDR1 and CDR2: MGHRA, YSYEKL. The CDR3 totals 12 residues. V gave up 2 bases and J gave up 6 bases, with 6 bases separating them. This clone was seen a few times. Method: immunoSEQ multiplex PCR; TCRdb's copy keeps in-frame clones and lacks some. The table includes over 150,000 clones, just over 90% detected once. The specimen comprised peripheral blood, sampled on day 0 of AZD1222 vaccination. V is TRBV4-1 and J is TRBJ2-3; no firm D call. This TCR was recovered from an adult in good health. For the CDR3, the DNA is TGCGCCAGCAGCCAATCTGCGGATACGCAGTATTTT. This translates into CASSQSADTQYF.